This TCR beta chain was recorded in a study of shared clonotypes between healthy human individuals. Study-wide background: The donor group consisted of two women and a few men, aged 18 to 49. General study results and limits: Investigators collected only blood, and repertoires in tissues likely differ.

Unsorted PBMC replicate PCRs used 300 ng DNA, 25,000 to 30,000 T cell genomes. TCRdb keeps only in-frame clones here, not all; method: immunoSEQ multiplex PCR. The table records about 470,000 clones, 70% to 80% of them present only once. CDR1 SGHRS and CDR2 YFSETQ come from the germline V gene. CDR3 length: 15 residues. J gave up 5 bases and V 7 bases, and 14 bases lay outside the gene matches. On this clone itself: What it binds is not known.

All donors were healthy HIV-negative adults lacking recent acute infections or vaccinations. Sequenced material: PBMCs. The receptor was derived from a woman in her forties in good health. Some clones in this sample may be carry-over from other donors' samples. The chain recombines TRBV5-1 with TRBJ1-2; 7 bases map to TRBD1. The CDR3 DNA is TGCGCCAGCGCGAACTCCGGGGACAGCTCTTATGGCTACACCTTC. This codes for CASANSGDSSYGYTF.